This T cell receptor (beta chain) was observed in a study of vaccination and CD4 T cells after COVID-19. Study context: Collection of post-COVID samples occurred a median approximately 100 days after diagnosis, spanning a range of 35 to 161.

This CDR3 is built from 14 residues. V lost 6 bases, J lost 2 bases, and 7 bases stayed unmatched. CDR1 DFQATT and CDR2 SNEGSKA come from the germline V gene (reference sequence). Sample treatment: roughly 11-day PBMC culture with coronavirus spike peptide pools or control peptides (ViraFEST assay). Culture conditions combined more than 1.5 million PBMCs per well with roughly 10 IU/ml IL-2 and roughly 10 ug/ml peptide pools. This clonotype was seen more than once but under ten times. Its antigen is not identified. Study results and limitations: The median count of SARS-CoV-2-reactive clonotypes rose from 21 to 38, not significantly.

Cultured CD4+ T cell DNA was sequenced using the Oncomine TCR Beta short-read assay. The source of extracted genomic DNA was cultured CD4+ T cells. MiXCR, run by TCRdb on the PCR reads, gives a single entry per CDR3 protein. The repertoire holds about 16,000 distinct CDR3 sequences, with roughly half as singletons. Material: CD4+ T cells from blood, cultured in vitro, obtained before SARS-CoV-2 vaccination. This sequence originates from a human donor who had recovered from COVID-19. This sequence joins TRBV20-1 and TRBJ1-3, with TRBD1 matching over 7 bases. CDR3 sequence reads: CSATKTGAGNTIYF. The CDR3 bases are TGCAGTGCAACTAAAACAGGGGCTGGAAACACCATATATTTT.